The 4 T cell receptor beta chains reported below all come from one sample, sequenced in a study of blood T cell repertoires in COVID-19. Sequenced by immunoSEQ multiplex PCR; TCRdb stores in-frame clones only, minus some. The repertoire holds around 260,000 clones, with about nine tenths as singletons. The material sequenced was PBMCs or T cells enriched from blood (not recorded which). Every receptor here comes from a woman aged 25-40 years who had recovered from COVID-19.

The chain couples TRBV28 to TRBJ2-7; 9 nucleotides agree with TRBD1. The CDR3 consists of 15 residues. The ends lost 7 bases at V and 3 bases at J; junction bases unmatched: 10. CDR1 and CDR2 from the germline V gene are MDHEN and SYDVKM. The CDR3 DNA sequence: TGTGCCAGCACTTGGGGGGACAGGGCGTACTACGAGCAGTACTTC. As protein: CASTWGDRAYYEQYF. The variable domain in full, completed from reference TRBV28 and TRBJ2-7, reads DVKVTQSSRYLVKRTGEKVFLECVQDMDHENMFWYRQDPGLGLRLIYFSYDVKMKEKGDIPEGYSVSREKKERFSLILESASTNQTSMYLCASTWGDRAYYEQYFGPGTRLTVT.

The genes are TRBV6-5 and TRBJ2-7; 9 bases match TRBD1. Germline loops: CDR1 MNHEY, CDR2 SVGAGI. V was pared by 6 bases and J by 5 bases, with 2 bases of the junction left unmatched. This CDR3 has 12 amino acids. In DNA, the CDR3 is TGTGCCAGCAGCGGGACAGGGCACGAGCAGTACTTC. It specifies CASSGTGHEQYF.

The chain carries TRBV19 and TRBJ1-5, with a possible D match to TRBD1 (6 bases). In germline, CDR1 is LNHDA, CDR2 SQIVND (reference sequence). V was clipped by 1 base and J by 9 bases, with 13 bases between them. This CDR3 spans 14 amino acids. The CDR3 spells CASSIGTAKGPQHF. The CDR3 region has the DNA TGTGCCAGTAGTATAGGGACAGCCAAGGGGCCCCAGCATTTT. Variable domain in full (rest from reference TRBV19 and TRBJ1-5): DGGITQSPKYLFRKEGQNVTLSCEQNLNHDAMYWYRQDPGQGLRLIYYSQIVNDFQKGDIAEGYSVSREKKESFPLTVTSAQKNPTAFYLCASSIGTAKGPQHFGDGTRLSIL.

This sequence joins TRBV7-9 and TRBJ1-4; 11 bases map to TRBD1. J lost 8 bases, V lost 1 base, and 3 bases had no gene match. CDR1 and CDR2 from the germline V gene are SEHNR and FQNEAQ (reference sequence). The CDR3 sequence is 15 residues long. In DNA, the CDR3 is TGTGCCAGCAGCTTAGTGGGACAGGGGGACGAAAAACTGTTTTTT. Translation: CASSLVGQGDEKLFF.